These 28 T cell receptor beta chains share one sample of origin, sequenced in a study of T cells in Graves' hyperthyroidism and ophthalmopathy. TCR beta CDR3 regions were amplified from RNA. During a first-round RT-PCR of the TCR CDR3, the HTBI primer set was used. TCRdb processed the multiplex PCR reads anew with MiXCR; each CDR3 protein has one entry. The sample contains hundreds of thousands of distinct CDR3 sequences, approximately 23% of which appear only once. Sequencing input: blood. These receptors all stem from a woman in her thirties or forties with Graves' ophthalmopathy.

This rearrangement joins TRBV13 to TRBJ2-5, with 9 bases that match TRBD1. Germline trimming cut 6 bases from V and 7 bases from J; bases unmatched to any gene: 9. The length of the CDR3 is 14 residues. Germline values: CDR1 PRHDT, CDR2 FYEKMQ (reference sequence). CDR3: CASSPGQGGGTQYF. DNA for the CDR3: TGTGCCAGCAGTCCGGGACAGGGAGGGGGGACCCAGTACTTC. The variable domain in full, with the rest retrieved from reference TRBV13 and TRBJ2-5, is AAGVIQSPRHLIKEKRETATLKCYPIPRHDTVYWYQQGPGQDPQFLISFYEKMQSDKGSIPDRFSAQQFSDYHSELNMSSLELGDSALYFCASSPGQGGGTQYFGPGTRLLVL.

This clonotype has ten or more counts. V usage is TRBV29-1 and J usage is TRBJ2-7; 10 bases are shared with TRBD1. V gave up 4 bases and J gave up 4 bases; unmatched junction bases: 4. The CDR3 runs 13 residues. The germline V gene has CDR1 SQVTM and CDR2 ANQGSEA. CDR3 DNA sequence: TGCAGCGTTGCTGGGACAGGGGCGTACGAGCAGTACTTC. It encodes CSVAGTGAYEQYF.

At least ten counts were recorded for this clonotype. The CDR3 is CASSEEQVKAYEQYF. The CDR3 coding sequence is TGTGCCAGCAGTGAAGAACAAGTAAAAGCCTACGAGCAGTACTTC. The chain carries TRBV6-1 and TRBJ2-7; D is ambiguous. V gave up 1 base and J gave up 2 bases, with 12 bases separating them. Germline loops: CDR1 MNHNS, CDR2 SASEGT. The CDR3 contains 15 residues.

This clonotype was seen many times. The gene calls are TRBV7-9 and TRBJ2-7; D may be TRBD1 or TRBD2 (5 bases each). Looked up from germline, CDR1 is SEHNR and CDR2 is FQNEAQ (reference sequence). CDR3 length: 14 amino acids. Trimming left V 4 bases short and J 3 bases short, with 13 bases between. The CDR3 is CASSSSWDGYEQYF. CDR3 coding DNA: TGTGCCAGCAGCTCCTCATGGGACGGCTACGAGCAGTACTTC. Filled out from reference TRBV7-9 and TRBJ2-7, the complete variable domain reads DTGVSQNPRHKITKRGQNVTFRCDPISEHNRLYWYRQTLGQGPEFLTYFQNEAQLEKSRLLSDRFSAERPKGSFSTLEIQRTEQGDSAMYLCASSSSWDGYEQYFGPGTRLTVT.

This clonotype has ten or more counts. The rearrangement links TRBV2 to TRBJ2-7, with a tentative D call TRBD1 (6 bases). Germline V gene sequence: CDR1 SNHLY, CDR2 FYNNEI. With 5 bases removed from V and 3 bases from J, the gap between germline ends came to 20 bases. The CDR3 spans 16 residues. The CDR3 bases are TGTGCCAGCAGTACCGGGACATTCGCCGGATTCTACGAGCAGTACTTC. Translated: CASSTGTFAGFYEQYF.

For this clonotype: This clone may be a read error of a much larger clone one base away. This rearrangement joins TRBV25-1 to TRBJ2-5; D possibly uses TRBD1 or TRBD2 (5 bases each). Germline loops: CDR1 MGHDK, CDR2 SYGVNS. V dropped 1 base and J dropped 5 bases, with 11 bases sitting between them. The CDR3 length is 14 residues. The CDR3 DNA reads TGTGCCAGCAGTGAATCGGGACGGCGGGAGACCCAGTACTTC. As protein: CASSESGRRETQYF.

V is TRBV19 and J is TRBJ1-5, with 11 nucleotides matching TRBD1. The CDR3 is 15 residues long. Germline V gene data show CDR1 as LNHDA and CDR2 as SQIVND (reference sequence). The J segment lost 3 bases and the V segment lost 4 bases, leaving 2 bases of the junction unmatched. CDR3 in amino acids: CASSKGQGVNQPQHF. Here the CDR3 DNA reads TGTGCCAGTAGTAAGGGACAGGGGGTCAATCAGCCCCAGCATTTT.

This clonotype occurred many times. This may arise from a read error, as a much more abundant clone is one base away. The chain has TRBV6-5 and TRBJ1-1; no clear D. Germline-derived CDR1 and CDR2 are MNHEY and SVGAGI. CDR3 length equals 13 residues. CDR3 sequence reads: CASNAAPNTEALF. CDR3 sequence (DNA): TGTGCCAGCAACGCCGCCCCGAACACTGAAGCTCTCTTT.

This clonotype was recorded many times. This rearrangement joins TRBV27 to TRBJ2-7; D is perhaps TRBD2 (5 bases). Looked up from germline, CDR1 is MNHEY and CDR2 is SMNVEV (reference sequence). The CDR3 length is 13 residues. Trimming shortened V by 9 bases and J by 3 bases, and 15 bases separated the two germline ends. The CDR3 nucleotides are TGTGCCAGGGGAAGCGGAAAGGACTACGAGCAGTACTTC. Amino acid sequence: CARGSGKDYEQYF.

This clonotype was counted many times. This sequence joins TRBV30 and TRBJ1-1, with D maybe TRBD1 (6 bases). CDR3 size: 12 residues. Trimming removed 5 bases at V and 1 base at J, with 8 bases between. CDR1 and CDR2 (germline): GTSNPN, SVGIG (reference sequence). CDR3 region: CAWRQENTEAFF. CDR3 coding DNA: TGTGCCTGGCGACAGGAGAACACTGAAGCTTTCTTT.

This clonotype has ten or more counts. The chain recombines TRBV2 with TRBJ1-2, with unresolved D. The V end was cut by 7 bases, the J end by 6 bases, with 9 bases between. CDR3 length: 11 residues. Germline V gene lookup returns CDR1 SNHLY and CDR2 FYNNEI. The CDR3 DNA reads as TGTGCCAGCAAGATCATCCATGGCTACACCTTC. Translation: CASKIIHGYTF.

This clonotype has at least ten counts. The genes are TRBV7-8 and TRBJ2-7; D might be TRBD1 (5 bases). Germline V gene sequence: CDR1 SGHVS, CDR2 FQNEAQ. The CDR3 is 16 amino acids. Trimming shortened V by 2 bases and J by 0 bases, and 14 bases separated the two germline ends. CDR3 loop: CASSLIGAKSSYEQYF. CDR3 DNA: TGTGCCAGCAGCTTAATTGGGGCGAAGAGCTCCTACGAGCAGTACTTC.

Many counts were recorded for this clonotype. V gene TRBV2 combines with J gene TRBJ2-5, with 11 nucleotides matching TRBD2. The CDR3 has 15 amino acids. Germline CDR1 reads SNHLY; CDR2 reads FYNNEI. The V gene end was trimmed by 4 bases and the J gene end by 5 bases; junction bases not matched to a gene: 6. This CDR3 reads CASSAPSGRSETQYF. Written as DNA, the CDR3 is TGTGCCAGCAGTGCGCCTAGCGGGAGGTCTGAGACCCAGTACTTC.

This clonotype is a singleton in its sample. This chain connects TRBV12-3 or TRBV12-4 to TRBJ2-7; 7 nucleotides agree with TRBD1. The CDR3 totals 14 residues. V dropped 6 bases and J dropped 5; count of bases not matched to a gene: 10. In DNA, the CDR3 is TGTGCCAGCAGGACGACAGGGCCCTCTCACGAGCAGTACTTC. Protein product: CASRTTGPSHEQYF.

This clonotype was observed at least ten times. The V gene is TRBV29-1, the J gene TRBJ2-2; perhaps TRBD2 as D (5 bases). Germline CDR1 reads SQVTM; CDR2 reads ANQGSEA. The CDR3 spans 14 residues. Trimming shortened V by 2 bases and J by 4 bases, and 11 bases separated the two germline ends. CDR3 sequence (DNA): TGCAGCGTTGAAACTAGTAGCGCCACCGGGGAGCTGTTTTTT. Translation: CSVETSSATGELFF.

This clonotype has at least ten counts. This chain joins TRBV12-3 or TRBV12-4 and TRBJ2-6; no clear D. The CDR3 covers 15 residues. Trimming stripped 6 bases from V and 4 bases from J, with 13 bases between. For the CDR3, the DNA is TGTGCCAGCAGCCGTACGGCGTCCGGGGCCAACGTCCTGACTTTC. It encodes CASSRTASGANVLTF.

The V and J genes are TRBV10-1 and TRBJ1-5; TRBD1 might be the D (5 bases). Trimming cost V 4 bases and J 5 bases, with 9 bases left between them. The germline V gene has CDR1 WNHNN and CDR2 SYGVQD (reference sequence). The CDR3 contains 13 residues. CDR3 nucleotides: TGCGCCAGCAGTGTGGGGGATTATCAGCCCCAGCATTTT. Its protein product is CASSVGDYQPQHF.

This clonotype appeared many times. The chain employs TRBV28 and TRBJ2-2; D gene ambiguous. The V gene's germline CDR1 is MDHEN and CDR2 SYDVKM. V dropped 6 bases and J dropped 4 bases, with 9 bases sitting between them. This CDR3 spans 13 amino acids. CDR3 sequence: CASRELGTGELFF. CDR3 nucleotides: TGTGCCAGCAGGGAGCTGGGCACCGGGGAGCTGTTTTTT.

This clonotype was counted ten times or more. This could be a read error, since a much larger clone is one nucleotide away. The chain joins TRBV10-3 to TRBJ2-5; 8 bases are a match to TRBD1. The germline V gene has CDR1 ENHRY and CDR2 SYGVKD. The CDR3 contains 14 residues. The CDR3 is CAISPSGGKETQCF. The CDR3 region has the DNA TGTGCCATCAGCCCCTCAGGGGGCAAAGAGACCCAGTGCTTC.

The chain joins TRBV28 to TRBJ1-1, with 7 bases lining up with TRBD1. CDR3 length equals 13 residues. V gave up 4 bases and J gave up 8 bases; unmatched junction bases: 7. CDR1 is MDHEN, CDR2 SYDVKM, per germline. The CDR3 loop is CASSSQGNREAFF. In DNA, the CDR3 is TGTGCCAGCAGTTCACAGGGGAACCGGGAAGCTTTCTTT.

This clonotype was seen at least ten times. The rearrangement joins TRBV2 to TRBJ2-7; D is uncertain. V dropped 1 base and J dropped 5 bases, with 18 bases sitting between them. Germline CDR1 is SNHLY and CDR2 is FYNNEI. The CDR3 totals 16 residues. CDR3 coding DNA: TGTGCCAGCAGTGAAGGACCGAACGCGGTCGTCCACGAGCAGTACTTC. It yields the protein CASSEGPNAVVHEQYF.

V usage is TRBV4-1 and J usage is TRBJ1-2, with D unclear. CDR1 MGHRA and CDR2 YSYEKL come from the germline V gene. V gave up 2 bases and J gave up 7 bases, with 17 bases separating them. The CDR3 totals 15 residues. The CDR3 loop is CASSQLMTGGGGYTF. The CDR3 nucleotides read TGCGCCAGCAGCCAACTTATGACGGGAGGAGGTGGCTACACCTTC.

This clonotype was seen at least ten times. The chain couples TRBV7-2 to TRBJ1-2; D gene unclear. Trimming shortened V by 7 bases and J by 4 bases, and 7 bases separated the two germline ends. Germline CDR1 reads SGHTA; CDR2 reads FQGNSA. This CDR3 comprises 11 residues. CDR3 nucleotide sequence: TGTGCCAGCAACAATGGCTATGGCTACACCTTC. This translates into CASNNGYGYTF.

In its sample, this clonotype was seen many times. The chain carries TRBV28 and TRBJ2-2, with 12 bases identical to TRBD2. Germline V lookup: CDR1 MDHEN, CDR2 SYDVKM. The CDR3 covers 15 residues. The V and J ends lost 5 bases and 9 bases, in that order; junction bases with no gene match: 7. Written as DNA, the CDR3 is TGTGCCAGCAGTGGGACTAGCGGGTCTAATTGGGAGCTGTTTTTT. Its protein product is CASSGTSGSNWELFF.

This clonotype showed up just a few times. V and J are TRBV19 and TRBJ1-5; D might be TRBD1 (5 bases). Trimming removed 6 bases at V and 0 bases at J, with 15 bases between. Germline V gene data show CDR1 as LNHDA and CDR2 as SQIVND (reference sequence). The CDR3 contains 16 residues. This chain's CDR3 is CASREQEAYSNQPQHF. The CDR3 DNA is TGTGCCAGTAGAGAACAGGAAGCTTATAGCAATCAGCCCCAGCATTTT.

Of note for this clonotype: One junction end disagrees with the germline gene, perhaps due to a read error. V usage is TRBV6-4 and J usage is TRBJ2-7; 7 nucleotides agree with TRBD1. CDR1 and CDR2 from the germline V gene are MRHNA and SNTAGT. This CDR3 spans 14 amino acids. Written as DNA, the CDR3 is TGTGCCAGCGGCTGGCCACAGGGGTTTGGCGAGCAGTCCTTC. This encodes CASGWPQGFGEQSF.

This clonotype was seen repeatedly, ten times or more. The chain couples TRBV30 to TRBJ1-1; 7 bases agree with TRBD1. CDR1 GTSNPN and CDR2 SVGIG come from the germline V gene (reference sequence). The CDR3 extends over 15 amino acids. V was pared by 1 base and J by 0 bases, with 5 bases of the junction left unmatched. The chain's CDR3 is CAWSEETGMNTEAFF. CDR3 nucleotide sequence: TGTGCCTGGAGTGAAGAGACAGGGATGAACACTGAAGCTTTCTTT.

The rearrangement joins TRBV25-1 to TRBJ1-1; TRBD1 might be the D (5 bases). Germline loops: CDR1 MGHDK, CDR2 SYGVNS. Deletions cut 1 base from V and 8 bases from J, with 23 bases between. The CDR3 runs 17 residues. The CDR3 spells CASSESGRVGGFSEAFF. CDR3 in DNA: TGTGCCAGCAGTGAATCGGGCAGGGTTGGTGGTTTTTCGGAAGCTTTCTTT.